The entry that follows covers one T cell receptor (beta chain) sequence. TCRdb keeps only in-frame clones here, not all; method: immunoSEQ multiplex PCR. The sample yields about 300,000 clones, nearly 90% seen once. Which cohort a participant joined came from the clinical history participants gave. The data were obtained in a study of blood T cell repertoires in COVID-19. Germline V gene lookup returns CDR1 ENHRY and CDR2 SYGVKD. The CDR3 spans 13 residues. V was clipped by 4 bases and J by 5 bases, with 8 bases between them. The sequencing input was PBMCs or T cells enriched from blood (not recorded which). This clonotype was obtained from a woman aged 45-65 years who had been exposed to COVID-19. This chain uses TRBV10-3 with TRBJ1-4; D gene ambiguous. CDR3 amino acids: CAISVAVNEKLFF. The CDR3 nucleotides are TGTGCCATCAGTGTAGCAGTAAATGAAAAACTGTTTTTT.